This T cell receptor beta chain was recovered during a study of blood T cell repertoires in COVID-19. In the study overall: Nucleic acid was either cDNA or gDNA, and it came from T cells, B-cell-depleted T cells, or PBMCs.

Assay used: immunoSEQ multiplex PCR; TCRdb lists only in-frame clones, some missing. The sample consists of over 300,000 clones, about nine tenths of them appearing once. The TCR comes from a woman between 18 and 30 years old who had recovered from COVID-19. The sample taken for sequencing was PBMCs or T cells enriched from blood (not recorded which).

In DNA form, the CDR3 reads TGTGCCAGCAGCCAACGGGGAAACTATGGCTACACCTTC. This gives the protein CASSQRGNYGYTF. J is TRBJ1-2 and V is TRBV3-1 (or the pseudogene TRBV3-2); D not resolved. Trimming stripped 2 bases from V and 2 bases from J, with 6 bases between. The CDR3 extends over 13 amino acids. Germline V gives CDR1 LGHDT, CDR2 YNNKEL (reference sequence).